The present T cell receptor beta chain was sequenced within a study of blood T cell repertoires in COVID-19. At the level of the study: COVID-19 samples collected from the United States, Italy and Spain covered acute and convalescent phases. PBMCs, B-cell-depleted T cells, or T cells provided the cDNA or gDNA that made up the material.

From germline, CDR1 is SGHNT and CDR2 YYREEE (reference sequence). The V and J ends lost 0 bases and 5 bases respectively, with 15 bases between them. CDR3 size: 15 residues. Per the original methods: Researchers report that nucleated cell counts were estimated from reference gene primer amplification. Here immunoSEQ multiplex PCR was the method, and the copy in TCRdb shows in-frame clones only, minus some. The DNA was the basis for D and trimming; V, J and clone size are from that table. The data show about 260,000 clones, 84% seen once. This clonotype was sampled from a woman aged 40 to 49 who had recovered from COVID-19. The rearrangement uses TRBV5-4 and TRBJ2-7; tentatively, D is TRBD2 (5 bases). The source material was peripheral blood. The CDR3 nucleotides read TGTGCCAGCAGCTTGGGAGGGCCTGGGAAAGACGAGCAGTACTTC. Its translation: CASSLGGPGKDEQYF.